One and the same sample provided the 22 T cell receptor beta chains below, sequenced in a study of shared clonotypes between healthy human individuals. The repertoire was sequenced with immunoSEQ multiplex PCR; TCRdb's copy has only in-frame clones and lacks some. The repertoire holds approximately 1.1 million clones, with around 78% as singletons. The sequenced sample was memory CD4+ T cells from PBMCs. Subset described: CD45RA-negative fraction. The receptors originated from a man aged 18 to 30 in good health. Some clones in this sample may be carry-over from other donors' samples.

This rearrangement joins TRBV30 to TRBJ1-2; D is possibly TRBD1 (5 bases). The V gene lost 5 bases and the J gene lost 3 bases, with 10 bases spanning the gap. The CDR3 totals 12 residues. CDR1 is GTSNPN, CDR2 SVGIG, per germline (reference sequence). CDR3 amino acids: CAWGDYDYGYTF. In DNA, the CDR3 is TGTGCCTGGGGGGACTATGACTATGGCTACACCTTC.

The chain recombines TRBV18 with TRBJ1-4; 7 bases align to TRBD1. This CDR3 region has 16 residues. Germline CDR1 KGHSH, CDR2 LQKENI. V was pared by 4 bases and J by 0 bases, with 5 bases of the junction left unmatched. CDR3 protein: CASSLGQLATNEKLFF. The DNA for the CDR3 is TGTGCCAGCTCACTGGGACAGCTTGCAACTAATGAAAAACTGTTTTTT.

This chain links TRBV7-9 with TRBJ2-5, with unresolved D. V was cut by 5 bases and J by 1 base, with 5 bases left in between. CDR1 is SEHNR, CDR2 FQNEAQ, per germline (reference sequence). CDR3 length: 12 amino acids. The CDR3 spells CASSTLQETQYF. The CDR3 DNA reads TGTGCCAGCAGCACTCTCCAAGAGACCCAGTACTTC.

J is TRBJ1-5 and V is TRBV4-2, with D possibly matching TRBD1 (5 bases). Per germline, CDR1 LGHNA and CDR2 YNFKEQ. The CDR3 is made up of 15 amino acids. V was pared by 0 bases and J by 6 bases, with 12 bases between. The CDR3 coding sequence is TGTGCCAGCAGCCAAGATTGGGAGGGGACTCAGCCCCAGCATTTT. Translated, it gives CASSQDWEGTQPQHF.

DNA of the CDR3: TGTGCCAGTAGTCTCAGGAACACTGAAGCTTTCTTT. Its translation is CASSLRNTEAFF. The J gene is TRBJ1-1, the V gene TRBV19, with unresolved D. This CDR3 has 12 amino acids. The germline CDR1 and CDR2 sequences are LNHDA and SQIVND (reference sequence). V was cut by 5 bases and J by 1 base, with 5 bases left in between. Full variable domain (rest looked up from reference TRBV19 and TRBJ1-1): DGGITQSPKYLFRKEGQNVTLSCEQNLNHDAMYWYRQDPGQGLRLIYYSQIVNDFQKGDIAEGYSVSREKKESFPLTVTSAQKNPTAFYLCASSLRNTEAFFGQGTRLTVV.

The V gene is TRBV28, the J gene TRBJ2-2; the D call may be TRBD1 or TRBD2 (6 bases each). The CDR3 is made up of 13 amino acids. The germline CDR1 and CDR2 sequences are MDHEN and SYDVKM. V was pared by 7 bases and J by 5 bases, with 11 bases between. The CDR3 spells CASTGAGTGELFF. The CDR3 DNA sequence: TGTGCCAGCACAGGGGCGGGGACCGGGGAGCTGTTTTTT.

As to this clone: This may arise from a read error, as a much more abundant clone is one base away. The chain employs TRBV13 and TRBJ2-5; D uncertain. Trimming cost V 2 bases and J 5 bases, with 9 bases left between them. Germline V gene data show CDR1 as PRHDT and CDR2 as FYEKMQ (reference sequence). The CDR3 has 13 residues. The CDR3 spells CASSLRVGETQYF. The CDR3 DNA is TGTGCCAGCAGCTTAAGGGTAGGGGAGACCCAGTACTTC. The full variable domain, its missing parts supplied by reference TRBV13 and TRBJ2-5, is AAGVIQSPRHLIKEKRETATLKCYPIPRHDTVYWYQQGPGQDPQFLISFYEKMQSDKGSIPDRFSAQQFSDYHSELNMSSLELGDSALYFCASSLRVGETQYFGPGTRLLVL.

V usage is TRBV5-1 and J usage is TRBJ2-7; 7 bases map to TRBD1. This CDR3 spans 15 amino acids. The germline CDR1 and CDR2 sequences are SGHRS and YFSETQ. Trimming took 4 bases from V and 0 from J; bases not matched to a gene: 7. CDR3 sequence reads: CASSILTGISYEQYF. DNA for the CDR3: TGCGCCAGCAGCATATTGACAGGGATCTCCTACGAGCAGTACTTC.

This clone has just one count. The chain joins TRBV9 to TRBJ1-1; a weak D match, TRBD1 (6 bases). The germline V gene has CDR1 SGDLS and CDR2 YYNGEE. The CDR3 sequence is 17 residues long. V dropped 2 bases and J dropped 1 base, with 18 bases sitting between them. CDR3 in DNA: TGTGCCAGCAGCGTCACCGCTGGGGGCCAGCCGAACACTGAAGCTTTCTTT. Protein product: CASSVTAGGQPNTEAFF. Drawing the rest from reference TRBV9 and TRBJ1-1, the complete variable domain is DSGVTQTPKHLITATGQRVTLRCSPRSGDLSVYWYQQSLDQGLQFLIQYYNGEERAKGNILERFSAQQFPDLHSELNLSSLELGDSALYFCASSVTAGGQPNTEAFFGQGTRLTVV.

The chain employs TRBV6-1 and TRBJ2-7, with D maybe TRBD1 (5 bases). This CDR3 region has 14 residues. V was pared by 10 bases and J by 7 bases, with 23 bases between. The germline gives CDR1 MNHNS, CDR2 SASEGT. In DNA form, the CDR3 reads TGTGCCACCCAGGGCAGTTTCCGGGTGTGGGAGCAGTACTTC. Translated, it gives CATQGSFRVWEQYF.

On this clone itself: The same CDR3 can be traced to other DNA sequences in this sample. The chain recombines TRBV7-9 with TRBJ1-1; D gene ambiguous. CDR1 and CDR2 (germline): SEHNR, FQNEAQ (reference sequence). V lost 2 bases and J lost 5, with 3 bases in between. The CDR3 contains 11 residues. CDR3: CASSLSTEAFF. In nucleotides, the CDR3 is TGTGCCAGCAGCTTAAGTACTGAAGCTTTCTTT.

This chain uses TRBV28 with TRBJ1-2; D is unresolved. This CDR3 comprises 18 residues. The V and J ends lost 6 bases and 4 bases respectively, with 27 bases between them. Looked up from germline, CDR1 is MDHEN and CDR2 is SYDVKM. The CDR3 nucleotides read TGTGCCAGCAGCCGAACTCCTAGTGGCGGCCCTGAGGGCTATGGCTACACCTTC. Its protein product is CASSRTPSGGPEGYGYTF.

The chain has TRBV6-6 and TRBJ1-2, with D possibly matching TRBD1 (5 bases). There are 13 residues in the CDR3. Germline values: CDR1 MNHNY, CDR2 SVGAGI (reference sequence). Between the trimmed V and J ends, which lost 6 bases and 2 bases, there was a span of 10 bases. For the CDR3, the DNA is TGTGCCAGCAGCCCGGGACGGAACTATGGCTACACCTTC. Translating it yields CASSPGRNYGYTF.

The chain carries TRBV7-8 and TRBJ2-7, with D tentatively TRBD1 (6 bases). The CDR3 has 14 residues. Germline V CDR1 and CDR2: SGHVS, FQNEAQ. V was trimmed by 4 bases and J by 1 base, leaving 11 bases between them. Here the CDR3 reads CASSWDTASYEQYF. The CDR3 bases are TGTGCCAGCAGCTGGGACACTGCATCCTACGAGCAGTACTTC.

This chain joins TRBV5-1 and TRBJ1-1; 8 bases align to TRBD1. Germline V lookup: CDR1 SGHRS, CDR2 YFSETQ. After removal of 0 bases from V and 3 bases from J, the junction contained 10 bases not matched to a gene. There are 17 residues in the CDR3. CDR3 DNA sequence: TGCGCCAGCAGCTTGGCGGCAGGGGGCCTGGGGGACACTGAAGCTTTCTTT. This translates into CASSLAAGGLGDTEAFF. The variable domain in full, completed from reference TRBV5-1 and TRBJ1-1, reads KAGVTQTPRYLIKTRGQQVTLSCSPISGHRSVSWYQQTPGQGLQFLFEYFSETQRNKGNFPGRFSGRQFSNSRSEMNVSTLELGDSALYLCASSLAAGGLGDTEAFFGQGTRLTVV.

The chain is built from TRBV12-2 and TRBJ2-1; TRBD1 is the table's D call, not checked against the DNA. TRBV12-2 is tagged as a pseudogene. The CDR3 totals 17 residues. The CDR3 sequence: CASRSRSRVITHHEQFF. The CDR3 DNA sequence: TGTGCAAGTCGCTCCCGTTCCAGGGTAATCACACACCATGAGCAGTTCTTC.

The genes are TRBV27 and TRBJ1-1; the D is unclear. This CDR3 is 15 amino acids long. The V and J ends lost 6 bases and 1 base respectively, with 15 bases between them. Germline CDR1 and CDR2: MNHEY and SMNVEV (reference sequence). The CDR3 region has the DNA TGTGCCAGCAGCTCAACGCGGACTGGGAACACTGAAGCTTTCTTT. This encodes CASSSTRTGNTEAFF.

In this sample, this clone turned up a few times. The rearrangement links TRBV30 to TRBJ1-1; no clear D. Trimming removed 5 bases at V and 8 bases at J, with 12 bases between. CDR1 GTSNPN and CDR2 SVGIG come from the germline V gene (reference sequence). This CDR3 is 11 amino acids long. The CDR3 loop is CAWATEEEAFF. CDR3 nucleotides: TGTGCCTGGGCCACGGAGGAGGAAGCTTTCTTT.

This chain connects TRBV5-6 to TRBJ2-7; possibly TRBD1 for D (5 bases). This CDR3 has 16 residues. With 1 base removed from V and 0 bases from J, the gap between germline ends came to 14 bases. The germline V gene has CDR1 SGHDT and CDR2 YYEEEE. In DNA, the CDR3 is TGTGCCAGCAGCTTGAATGGGGCGCCCACCTCCTACGAGCAGTACTTC. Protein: CASSLNGAPTSYEQYF. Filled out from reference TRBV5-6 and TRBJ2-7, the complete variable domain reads DAGVTQSPTHLIKTRGQQVTLRCSPKSGHDTVSWYQQALGQGPQFIFQYYEEEERQRGNFPDRFSGHQFPNYSSELNVNALLLGDSALYLCASSLNGAPTSYEQYFGPGTRLTVT.

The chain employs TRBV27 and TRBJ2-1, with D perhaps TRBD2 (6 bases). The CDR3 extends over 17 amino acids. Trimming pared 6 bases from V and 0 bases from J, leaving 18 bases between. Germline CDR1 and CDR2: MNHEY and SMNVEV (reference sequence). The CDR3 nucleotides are TGTGCCAGCAGACCTTGGGGCGGGGCTAGCTCCTACAATGAGCAGTTCTTC. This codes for CASRPWGGASSYNEQFF.

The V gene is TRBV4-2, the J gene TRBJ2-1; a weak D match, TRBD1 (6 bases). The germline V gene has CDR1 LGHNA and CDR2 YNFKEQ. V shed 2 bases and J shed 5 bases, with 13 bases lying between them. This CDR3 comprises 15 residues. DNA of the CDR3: TGTGCCAGCAGCCAACGTGGTGAGGGGGACAATGAGCAGTTCTTC. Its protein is CASSQRGEGDNEQFF.

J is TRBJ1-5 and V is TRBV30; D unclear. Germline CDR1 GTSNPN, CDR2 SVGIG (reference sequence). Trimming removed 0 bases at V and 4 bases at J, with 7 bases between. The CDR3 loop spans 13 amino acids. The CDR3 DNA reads TGTGCCTGGAGTGTAACCCTAAATCAGCCCCAGCATTTT. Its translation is CAWSVTLNQPQHF.